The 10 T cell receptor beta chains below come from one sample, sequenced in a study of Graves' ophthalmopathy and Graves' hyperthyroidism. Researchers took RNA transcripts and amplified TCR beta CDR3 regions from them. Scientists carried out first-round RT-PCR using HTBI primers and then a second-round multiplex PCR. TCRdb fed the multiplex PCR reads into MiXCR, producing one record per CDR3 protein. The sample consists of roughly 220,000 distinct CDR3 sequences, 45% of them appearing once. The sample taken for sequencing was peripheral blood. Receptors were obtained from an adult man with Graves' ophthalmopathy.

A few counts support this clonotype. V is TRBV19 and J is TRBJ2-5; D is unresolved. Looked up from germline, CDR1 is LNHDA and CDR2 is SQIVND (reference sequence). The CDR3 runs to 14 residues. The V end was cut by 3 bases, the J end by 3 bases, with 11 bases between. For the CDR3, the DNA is TGTGCCAGTAGTATCCTCCATGCCAAAGAGACCCAGTACTTC. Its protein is CASSILHAKETQYF.

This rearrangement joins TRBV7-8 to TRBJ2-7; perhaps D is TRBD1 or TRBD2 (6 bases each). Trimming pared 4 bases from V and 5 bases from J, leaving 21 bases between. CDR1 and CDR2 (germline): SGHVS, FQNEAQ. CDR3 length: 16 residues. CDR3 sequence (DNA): TGTGCCAGCAGCTGGACTCTGACAGGTCCGGGGGACGAGCAGTACTTC. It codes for CASSWTLTGPGDEQYF.

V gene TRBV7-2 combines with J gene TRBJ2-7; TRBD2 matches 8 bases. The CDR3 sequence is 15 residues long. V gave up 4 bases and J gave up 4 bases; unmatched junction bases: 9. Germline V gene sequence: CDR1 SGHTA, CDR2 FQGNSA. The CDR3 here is CASSYTTTSGYEQYF. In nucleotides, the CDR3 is TGTGCCAGCAGCTATACCACAACTAGCGGATACGAGCAGTACTTC.

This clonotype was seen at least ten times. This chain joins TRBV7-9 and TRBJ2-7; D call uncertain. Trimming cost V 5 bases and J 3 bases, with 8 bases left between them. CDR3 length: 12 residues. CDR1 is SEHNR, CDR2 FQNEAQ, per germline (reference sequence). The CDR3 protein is CASSPNSYEQYF. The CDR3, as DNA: TGTGCCAGCAGCCCCAACAGCTACGAGCAGTACTTC.

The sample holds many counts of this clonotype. CDR3 DNA sequence: TGTGCCAGCAGCTCCTATTTGGGGTTGGGCACTGAAGCTTTCTTT. It translates to CASSSYLGLGTEAFF. V and J are TRBV7-2 and TRBJ1-1; D remains ambiguous. CDR3 length: 15 residues. CDR1 SGHTA and CDR2 FQGNSA come from the germline V gene. V lost 4 bases and J 4 bases, leaving 16 bases between the germline ends.

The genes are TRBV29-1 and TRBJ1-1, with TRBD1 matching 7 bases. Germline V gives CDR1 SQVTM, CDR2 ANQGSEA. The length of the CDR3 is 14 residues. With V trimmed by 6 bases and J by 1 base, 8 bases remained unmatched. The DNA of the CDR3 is TGCAGCGTCGACGCCAGGGGGAGGAACACTGAAGCTTTCTTT. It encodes CSVDARGRNTEAFF. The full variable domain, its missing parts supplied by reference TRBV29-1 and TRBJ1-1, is SAVISQKPSRDICQRGTSLTIQCQVDSQVTMMFWYRQQPGQSLTLIATANQGSEATYESGFVIDKFPISRPNLTFSTLTVSNMSPEDSSIYLCSVDARGRNTEAFFGQGTRLTVV.

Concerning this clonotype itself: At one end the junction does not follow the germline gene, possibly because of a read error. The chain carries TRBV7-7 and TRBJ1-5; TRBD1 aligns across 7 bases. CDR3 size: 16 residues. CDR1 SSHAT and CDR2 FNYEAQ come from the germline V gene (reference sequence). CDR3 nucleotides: TGTGCTAGCAGCCCAAACAGGGGTTTAGGCAATCAGCCCCAGCATTTT. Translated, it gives CASSPNRGLGNQPQHF.

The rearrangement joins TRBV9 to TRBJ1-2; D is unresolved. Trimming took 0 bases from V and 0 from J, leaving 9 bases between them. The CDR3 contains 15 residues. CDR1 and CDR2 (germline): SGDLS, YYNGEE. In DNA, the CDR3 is TGTGCCAGCAGCGTAGACGGCAGCACTAACTATGGCTACACCTTC. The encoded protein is CASSVDGSTNYGYTF.

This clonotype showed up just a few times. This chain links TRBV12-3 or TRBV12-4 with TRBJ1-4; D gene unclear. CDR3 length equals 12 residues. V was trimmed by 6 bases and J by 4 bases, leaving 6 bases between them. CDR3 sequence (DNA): TGTGCCAGCAGACATTTTAATGAAAAACTGTTTTTT. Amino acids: CASRHFNEKLFF.

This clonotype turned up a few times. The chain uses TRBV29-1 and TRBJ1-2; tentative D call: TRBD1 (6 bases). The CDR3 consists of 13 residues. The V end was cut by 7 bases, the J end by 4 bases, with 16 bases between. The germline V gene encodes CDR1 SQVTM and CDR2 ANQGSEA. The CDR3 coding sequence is TGCAGCGGGCTGGTGGGGGCTGGCTATGGCTACACCTTC. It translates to CSGLVGAGYGYTF.